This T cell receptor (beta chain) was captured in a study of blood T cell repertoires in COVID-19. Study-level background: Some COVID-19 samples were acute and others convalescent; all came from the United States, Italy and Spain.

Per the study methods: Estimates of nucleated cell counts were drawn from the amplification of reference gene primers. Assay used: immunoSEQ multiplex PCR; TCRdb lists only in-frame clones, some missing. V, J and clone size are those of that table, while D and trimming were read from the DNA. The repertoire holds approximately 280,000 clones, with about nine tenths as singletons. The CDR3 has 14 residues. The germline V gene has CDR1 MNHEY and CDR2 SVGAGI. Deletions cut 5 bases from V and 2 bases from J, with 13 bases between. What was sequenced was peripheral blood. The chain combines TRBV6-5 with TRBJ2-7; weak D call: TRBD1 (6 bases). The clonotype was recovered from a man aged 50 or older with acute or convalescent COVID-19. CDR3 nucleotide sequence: TGTGCCAGCAGTCTATGGGGGCGAGCCTACGAGCAGTACTTC. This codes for CASSLWGRAYEQYF.